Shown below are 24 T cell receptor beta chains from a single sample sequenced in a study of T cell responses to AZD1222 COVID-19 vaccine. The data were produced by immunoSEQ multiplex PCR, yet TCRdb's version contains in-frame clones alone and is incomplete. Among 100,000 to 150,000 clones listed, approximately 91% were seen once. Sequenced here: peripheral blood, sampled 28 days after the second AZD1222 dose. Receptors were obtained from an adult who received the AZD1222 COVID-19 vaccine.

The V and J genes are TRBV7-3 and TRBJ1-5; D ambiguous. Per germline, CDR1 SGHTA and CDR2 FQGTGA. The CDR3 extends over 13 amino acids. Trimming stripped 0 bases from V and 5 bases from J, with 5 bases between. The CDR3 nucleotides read TGTGCCAGCAGCTTAACCTTGGATCAGCCCCAGCATTTT. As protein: CASSLTLDQPQHF.

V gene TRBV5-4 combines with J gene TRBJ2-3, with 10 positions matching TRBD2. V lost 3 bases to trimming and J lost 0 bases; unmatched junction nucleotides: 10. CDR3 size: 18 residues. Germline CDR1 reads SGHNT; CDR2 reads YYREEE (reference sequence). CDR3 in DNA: TGTGCCAGCAGCTATAAATTAGCGGGAGGCGCCAGCACAGATACGCAGTATTTT. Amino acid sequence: CASSYKLAGGASTDTQYF.

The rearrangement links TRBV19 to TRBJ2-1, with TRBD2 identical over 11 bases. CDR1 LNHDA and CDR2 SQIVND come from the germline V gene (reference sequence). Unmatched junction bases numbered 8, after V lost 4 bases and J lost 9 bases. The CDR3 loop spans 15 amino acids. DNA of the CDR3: TGTGCCAGTAGTACTAGCGGGGGGCGGCTTGGTGAGCAGTTCTTC. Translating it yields CASSTSGGRLGEQFF.

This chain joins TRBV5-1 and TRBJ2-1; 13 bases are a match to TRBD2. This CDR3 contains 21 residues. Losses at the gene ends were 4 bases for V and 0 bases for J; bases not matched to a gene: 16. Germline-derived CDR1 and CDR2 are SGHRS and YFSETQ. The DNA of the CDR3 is TGCGCCAGCAGCGGAACCAACCGGACTAGCGGGAGCCACAGCTCCTACAATGAGCAGTTCTTC. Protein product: CASSGTNRTSGSHSSYNEQFF.

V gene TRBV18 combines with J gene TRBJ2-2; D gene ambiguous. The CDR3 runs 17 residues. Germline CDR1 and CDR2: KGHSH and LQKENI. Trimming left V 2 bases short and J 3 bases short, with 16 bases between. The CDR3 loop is CASSPSVPKTDTGELFF. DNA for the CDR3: TGTGCCAGCTCACCATCCGTCCCCAAGACGGACACCGGGGAGCTGTTTTTT.

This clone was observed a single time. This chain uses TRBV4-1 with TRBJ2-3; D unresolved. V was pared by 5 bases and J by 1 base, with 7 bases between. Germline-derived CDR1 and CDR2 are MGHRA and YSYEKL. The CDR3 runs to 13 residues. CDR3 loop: CASSWPGTDTQYF. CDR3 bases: TGCGCCAGCAGCTGGCCGGGCACAGATACGCAGTATTTT.

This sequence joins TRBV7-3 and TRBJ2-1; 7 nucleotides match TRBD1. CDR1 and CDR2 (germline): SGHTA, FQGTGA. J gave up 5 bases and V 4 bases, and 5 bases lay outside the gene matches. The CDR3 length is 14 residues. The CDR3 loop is CASSSPQGDNEQFF. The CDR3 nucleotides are TGTGCCAGCAGCTCCCCCCAGGGGGACAATGAGCAGTTCTTC.

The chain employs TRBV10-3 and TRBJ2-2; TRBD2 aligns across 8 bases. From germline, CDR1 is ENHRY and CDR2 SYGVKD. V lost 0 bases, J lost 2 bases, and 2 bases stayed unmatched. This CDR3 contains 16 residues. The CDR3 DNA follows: TGTGCCATCAGTGAGTCCACTAGCGGAAACACCGGGGAGCTGTTTTTT. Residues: CAISESTSGNTGELFF.

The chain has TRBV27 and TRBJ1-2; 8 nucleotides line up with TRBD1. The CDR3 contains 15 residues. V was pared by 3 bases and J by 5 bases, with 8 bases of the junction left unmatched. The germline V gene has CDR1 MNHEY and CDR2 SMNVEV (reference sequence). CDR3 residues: CASSFSGTGVYGYTF. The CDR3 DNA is TGTGCCAGCAGTTTCTCCGGGACAGGAGTTTATGGCTACACCTTC.

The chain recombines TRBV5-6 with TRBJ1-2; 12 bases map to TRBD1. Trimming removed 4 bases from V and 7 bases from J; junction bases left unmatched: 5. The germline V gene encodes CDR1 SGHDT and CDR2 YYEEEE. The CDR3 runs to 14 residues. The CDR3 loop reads CASSPGQGASGYTF. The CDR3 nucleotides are TGTGCCAGCAGCCCGGGACAGGGGGCATCTGGCTACACCTTC.

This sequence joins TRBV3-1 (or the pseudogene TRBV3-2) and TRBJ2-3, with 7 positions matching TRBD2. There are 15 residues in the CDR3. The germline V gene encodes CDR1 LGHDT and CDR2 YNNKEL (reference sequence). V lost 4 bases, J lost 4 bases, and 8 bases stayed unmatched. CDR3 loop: CASSRGGARADTQYF. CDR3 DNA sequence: TGTGCCAGCAGCCGGGGGGGAGCGAGGGCAGATACGCAGTATTTT.

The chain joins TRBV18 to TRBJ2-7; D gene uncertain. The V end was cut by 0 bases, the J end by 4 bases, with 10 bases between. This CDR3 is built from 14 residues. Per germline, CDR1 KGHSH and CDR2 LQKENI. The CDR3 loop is CASSPPGIHYEQYF. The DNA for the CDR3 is TGTGCCAGCTCACCACCCGGTATCCATTACGAGCAGTACTTC.

The CDR3, as DNA: TGCGCCAGCAGCTTGGGGCAGGGGGCAGAGCCCCAGCATTTT. As protein: CASSLGQGAEPQHF. This sequence joins TRBV5-1 and TRBJ1-5; TRBD1 aligns across 8 bases. The J segment lost 8 bases and the V segment lost 0 bases, leaving 4 bases of the junction unmatched. Germline assignment: CDR1 SGHRS and CDR2 YFSETQ. This CDR3 has 14 amino acids.

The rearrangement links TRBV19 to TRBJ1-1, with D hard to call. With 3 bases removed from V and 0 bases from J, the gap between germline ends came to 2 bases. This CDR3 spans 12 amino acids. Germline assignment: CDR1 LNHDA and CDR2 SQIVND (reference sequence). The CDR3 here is CASSMLNTEAFF. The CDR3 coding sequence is TGTGCCAGTAGTATGTTGAACACTGAAGCTTTCTTT. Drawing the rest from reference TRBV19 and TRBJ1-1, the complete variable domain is DGGITQSPKYLFRKEGQNVTLSCEQNLNHDAMYWYRQDPGQGLRLIYYSQIVNDFQKGDIAEGYSVSREKKESFPLTVTSAQKNPTAFYLCASSMLNTEAFFGQGTRLTVV.

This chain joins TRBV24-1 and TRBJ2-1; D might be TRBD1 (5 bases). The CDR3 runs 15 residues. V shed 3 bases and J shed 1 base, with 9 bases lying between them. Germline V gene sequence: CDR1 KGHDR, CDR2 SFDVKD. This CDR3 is CATSDPDSSYNEQFF. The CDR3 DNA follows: TGTGCCACCAGTGATCCTGACAGTTCCTACAATGAGCAGTTCTTC.

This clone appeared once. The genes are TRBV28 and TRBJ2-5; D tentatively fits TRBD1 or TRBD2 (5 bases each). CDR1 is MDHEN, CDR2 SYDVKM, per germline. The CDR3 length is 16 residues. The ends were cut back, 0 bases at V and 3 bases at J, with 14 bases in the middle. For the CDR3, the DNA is TGTGCCAGCAGTTTATGGGGGGTATACACAGAAGAGACCCAGTACTTC. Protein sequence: CASSLWGVYTEETQYF.

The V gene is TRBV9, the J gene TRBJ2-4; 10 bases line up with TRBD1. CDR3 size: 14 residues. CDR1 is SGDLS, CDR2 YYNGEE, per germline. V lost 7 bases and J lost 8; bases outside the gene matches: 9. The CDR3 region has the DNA TGTGCCAGCTCGACGTCCGGGACAGGGGACATTCAGTACTTC. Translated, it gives CASSTSGTGDIQYF.

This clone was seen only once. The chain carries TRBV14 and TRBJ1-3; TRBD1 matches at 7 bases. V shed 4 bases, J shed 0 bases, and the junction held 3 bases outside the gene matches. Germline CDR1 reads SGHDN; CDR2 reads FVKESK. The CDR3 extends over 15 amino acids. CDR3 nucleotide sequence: TGTGCCAGCAGCCGCGACAGGGCCTCTGGAAACACCATATATTTT. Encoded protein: CASSRDRASGNTIYF.

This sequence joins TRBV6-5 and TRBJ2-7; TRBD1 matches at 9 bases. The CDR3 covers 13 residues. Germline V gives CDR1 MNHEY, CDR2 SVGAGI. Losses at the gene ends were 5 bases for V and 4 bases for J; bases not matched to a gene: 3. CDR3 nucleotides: TGTGCCAGCAGTACAGGGGGCGGTTACGAGCAGTACTTC. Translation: CASSTGGGYEQYF.

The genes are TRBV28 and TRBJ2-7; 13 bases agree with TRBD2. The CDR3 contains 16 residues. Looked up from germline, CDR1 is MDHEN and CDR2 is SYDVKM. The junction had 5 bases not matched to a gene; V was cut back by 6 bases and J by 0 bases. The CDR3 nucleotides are TGTGCCAGCAGCATGGGACTAGCGGGAAGCTCCTACGAGCAGTACTTC. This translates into CASSMGLAGSSYEQYF.

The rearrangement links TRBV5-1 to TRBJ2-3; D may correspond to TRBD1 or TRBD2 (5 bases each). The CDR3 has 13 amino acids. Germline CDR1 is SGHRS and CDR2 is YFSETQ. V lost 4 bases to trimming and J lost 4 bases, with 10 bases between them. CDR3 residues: CASSPLGADTQYF. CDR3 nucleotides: TGCGCCAGCAGCCCTCTGGGGGCAGATACGCAGTATTTT.

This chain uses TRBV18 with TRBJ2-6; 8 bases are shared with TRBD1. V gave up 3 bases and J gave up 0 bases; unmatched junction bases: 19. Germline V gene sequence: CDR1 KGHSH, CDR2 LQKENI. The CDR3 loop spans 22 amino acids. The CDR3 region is CASSPSAIDRGTRSSGANVLTF. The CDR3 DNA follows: TGTGCCAGCTCACCGTCCGCGATAGACAGGGGAACTCGAAGCTCTGGGGCCAACGTCCTGACTTTC.

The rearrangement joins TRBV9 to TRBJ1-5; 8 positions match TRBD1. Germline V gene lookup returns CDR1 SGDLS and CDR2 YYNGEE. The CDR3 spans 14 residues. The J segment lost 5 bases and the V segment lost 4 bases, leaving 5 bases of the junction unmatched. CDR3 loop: CASSPTGEDQPQHF. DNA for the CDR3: TGTGCCAGCAGCCCGACAGGGGAGGATCAGCCCCAGCATTTT.

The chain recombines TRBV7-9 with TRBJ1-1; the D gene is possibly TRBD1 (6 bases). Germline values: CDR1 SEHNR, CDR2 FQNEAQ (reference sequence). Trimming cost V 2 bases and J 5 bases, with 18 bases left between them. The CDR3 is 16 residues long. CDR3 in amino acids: CASSLMEGRGRTEAFF. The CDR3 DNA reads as TGTGCCAGCAGCTTAATGGAGGGCAGGGGAAGGACTGAAGCTTTCTTT.